One sample yielded the 10 T cell receptor beta chains listed below, sequenced in a study of tumor-infiltrating lymphocytes in primary liver carcinoma. The template, approximately 500 ng total RNA, yielded TCR beta cDNA made with a constant-region primer. A slightly modified ARM-PCR protocol with three nested multiplex PCR rounds produced these TCR beta libraries. Each of the first two PCR rounds ran approximately 11 cycles with TRBV1-TRBV30 forward and C-beta reverse primers. TCRdb independently ran MiXCR on the multiplex PCR reads; one entry per CDR3 protein. The sample lists around 330,000 distinct CDR3 sequences, 58% occurring once. Alongside blood RNA obtained from unsorted whole blood, germline DNA was also extracted. The material sequenced was peripheral blood. Every receptor here comes from a woman in her thirties with primary liver carcinoma and hepatitis B virus infection.

On this clonotype: The junction does not match germline at one end; this may be a read error. This chain connects TRBV11-3 to TRBJ1-5; the D is unclear. The CDR3 sequence is 16 residues long. The germline V gene encodes CDR1 SGHNT and CDR2 YENEEA. This chain's CDR3 is CASGLGRVGSNQPQHF. CDR3 nucleotide sequence: TGTGCCAGCGGCTTAGGAAGGGTGGGGAGCAATCAGCCCCAGCATTTT.

The J gene is TRBJ2-3, the V gene TRBV7-9; a possible D gene is TRBD2 (7 bases). The CDR3 is made up of 18 amino acids. Germline V gives CDR1 SEHNR, CDR2 FQNEAQ (reference sequence). Between the trimmed V and J ends, which lost 3 bases and 6 bases, there was a span of 25 bases. The DNA of the CDR3 is TGTGCCAGCAGCTTTGGGGGACTAACGGGGGCCTACGGGGATACGCAGTATTTT. This translates into CASSFGGLTGAYGDTQYF.

Many counts were recorded for this clonotype. V is TRBV11-2 and J is TRBJ1-1, with unresolved D. The germline gives CDR1 SGHAT, CDR2 FQNNGV. The CDR3 consists of 12 residues. The V and J ends lost 5 bases and 6 bases respectively, with 10 bases between them. The CDR3 DNA reads as TGTGCCAGCAGCGTCCTAGCCGCTGAAGCTTTCTTT. Translation gives CASSVLAAEAFF.

The gene calls are TRBV28 and TRBJ2-3, with 10 bases identical to TRBD2. The CDR3 is made up of 17 amino acids. Trimming at V came to 4 bases and at J to 0 bases, leaving 7 bases not matched to a gene. Germline V gene sequence: CDR1 MDHEN, CDR2 SYDVKM. The CDR3 is CASSSVLAGFSTDTQYF. DNA for the CDR3: TGTGCCAGCAGTTCGGTACTAGCGGGATTTAGCACAGATACGCAGTATTTT. The variable domain in full, completed from reference TRBV28 and TRBJ2-3, reads DVKVTQSSRYLVKRTGEKVFLECVQDMDHENMFWYRQDPGLGLRLIYFSYDVKMKEKGDIPEGYSVSREKKERFSLILESASTNQTSMYLCASSSVLAGFSTDTQYFGPGTRLTVL.

Note on this clonotype: A clone one base away is much larger, so this may be a read error. The chain has TRBV11-1 and TRBJ1-3; no definite D call. V lost 1 base, J lost 5 bases, and 6 bases lay in between. The CDR3 totals 13 residues. Germline CDR1 reads SGHAT; CDR2 reads FQDESV (reference sequence). Here the CDR3 reads CASSLDMRNTIYF. The CDR3 bases are TGTGCCAGCAGCTTAGACATGAGAAACACCATATATTTT.

As for this clonotype: With a much larger clone just one base away, this may be a read error. The rearrangement joins TRBV6-2 or TRBV6-3 to TRBJ2-2; TRBD1 matches 7 bases. The germline V gene has CDR1 MNHEY and CDR2 SVGEGT. V dropped 0 bases and J dropped 4; count of bases not matched to a gene: 5. The CDR3 has 16 amino acids. CDR3 coding DNA: TGTGCCAGCAGTTACTCTGACAGGGATAGCACCGGGGAGCTGTTTTTT. Its translation: CASSYSDRDSTGELFF.

This clonotype was seen more than once but under ten times. This likely comes from a read error, as the CDR3 has no conserved phenylalanine or tryptophan at its end. The V call is TRBV6-1, the J call TRBJ1-2; 9 nucleotides match TRBD1. Trimming cost V 0 bases and J 8 bases; bases outside gene matches: 16. CDR3 length: 18 amino acids. Germline CDR1 MNHNS, CDR2 SASEGT. DNA of the CDR3: TGTGCCAGCAGTGAAGCGCTGAGGGGACAGGGAGTATTCAGGGGCTACACCTCC. This gives the protein CASSEALRGQGVFRGYTS.

This clonotype was observed at least ten times. The J gene is TRBJ2-7, the V gene TRBV12-3 or TRBV12-4; TRBD1 matches 9 bases. The CDR3 loop spans 14 amino acids. Losses at the gene ends were 6 bases for V and 5 bases for J; bases not matched to a gene: 8. DNA for the CDR3: TGTGCCAGCAGAAACCGGGACAGGGCTGACGAGCAGTACTTC. Protein: CASRNRDRADEQYF.

The rearrangement links TRBV12-3 or TRBV12-4 to TRBJ2-2; D uncertain. This CDR3 region has 16 residues. V gave up 7 bases and J gave up 5 bases, with 20 bases separating them. In nucleotides, the CDR3 is TGTGCCAGCATCCCTACCACGACGGGCAGGACCGGGGAGCTGTTTTTT. This encodes CASIPTTTGRTGELFF.

This clonotype was detected many times. The rearrangement uses TRBV11-2 and TRBJ2-7; D uncertain. V dropped 3 bases and J dropped 5 bases, with 11 bases sitting between them. Germline V gene lookup returns CDR1 SGHAT and CDR2 FQNNGV. The CDR3 is made up of 13 amino acids. CDR3 nucleotide sequence: TGTGCCAGCAGCTTTGCGGTACCCCACGAGCAGTACTTC. Residues: CASSFAVPHEQYF.